This passage covers 23 T cell receptor beta chains from one sample sequenced in a study of ipilimumab plus nivolumab after autologous stem cell transplantation. The repertoire was sequenced with immunoSEQ multiplex PCR; TCRdb's copy has only in-frame clones and lacks some. The sample gives over 10,000 clones, roughly 70% of which show up once; about 10% is in the top ten. The specimen comprised PBMCs, sampled in a trial of ipilimumab plus nivolumab as post-transplant consolidation. These receptors were collected from a male donor with multiple myeloma.

The chain uses TRBV11-2 and TRBJ1-6; TRBD1 agrees at 10 bases. Germline CDR1 is SGHAT and CDR2 is FQNNGV. V shed 5 bases and J 9 bases; nucleotides not matched to a gene: 7. The CDR3 totals 15 residues. The CDR3 DNA reads as TGTGCCAGCAGCAATATTGGACAGGGGGTTTCACCCCTCCACTTT. It encodes CASSNIGQGVSPLHF.

The chain recombines TRBV4-1 with TRBJ2-3, with 9 positions matching TRBD1. The CDR3 loop spans 16 amino acids. Germline loops: CDR1 MGHRA, CDR2 YSYEKL. V lost 4 bases, J lost 6 bases, and 11 bases stayed unmatched. DNA for the CDR3: TGCGCCAGCAGCCCTCGAGACAGGGGGATCATGGATACGCAGTATTTT. Translated, it gives CASSPRDRGIMDTQYF.

The rearrangement links TRBV5-1 to TRBJ1-3; 8 bases agree with TRBD1. Germline lookup yields CDR1 SGHRS and CDR2 YFSETQ. The CDR3 loop spans 19 amino acids. The V gene end was trimmed by 2 bases and the J gene end by 0 bases; junction bases not matched to a gene: 13. CDR3 sequence: CASSLTGQGTQSSGNTIYF. In DNA, the CDR3 is TGCGCCAGCAGCTTAACCGGACAGGGCACCCAATCCTCTGGAAACACCATATATTTT.

The chain has TRBV11-3 and TRBJ1-1; possibly TRBD1 for D (5 bases). V was trimmed by 1 base and J by 0 bases, leaving 15 bases between them. Germline loops: CDR1 SGHNT, CDR2 YENEEA. The CDR3 spans 17 residues. The CDR3 reads CASSLVKAGHMNTEAFF. As DNA, the CDR3 is TGTGCCAGCAGCTTAGTAAAGGCCGGACATATGAACACTGAAGCTTTCTTT.

The CDR3 DNA reads TGTGCCGGATACGACAGGTTGGCCTACGAGCAGTACTTC. Its protein product is CAGYDRLAYEQYF. The chain joins TRBV30 to TRBJ2-7, with TRBD1 as a possible D gene (6 bases). V was cut by 8 bases and J by 2 bases, with 16 bases left in between. The CDR3 consists of 13 residues. Germline loops: CDR1 GTSNPN, CDR2 SVGIG (reference sequence).

The chain links TRBV4-3 to TRBJ2-7; TRBD2 matches 12 bases. The CDR3 runs to 16 residues. CDR1 and CDR2 (germline): LGHNA, YSLEER. V dropped 0 bases and J dropped 5; count of bases not matched to a gene: 5. The CDR3 region is CASSQDWLAGGDEQYF. The CDR3 region has the DNA TGCGCCAGCAGCCAAGATTGGCTAGCGGGGGGGGACGAGCAGTACTTC.

This clone was detected a few times. This chain links TRBV7-2 with TRBJ1-6; the match to TRBD1 covers 8 bases. The CDR3 contains 14 residues. Germline CDR1 SGHTA, CDR2 FQGNSA. With 1 base clipped from V and 8 bases from J, the junction kept 1 base outside the gene matches. CDR3 loop: CASSLVQGDSPLHF. The CDR3 coding sequence is TGTGCCAGCAGCTTAGTACAGGGGGATTCACCCCTCCACTTT.

Within the sample, this clone is medium-sized. The chain carries TRBV27 and TRBJ2-7; 10 bases are a match to TRBD2. The CDR3 is made up of 14 amino acids. V dropped 5 bases and J dropped 6; count of bases not matched to a gene: 7. Germline loops: CDR1 MNHEY, CDR2 SMNVEV (reference sequence). This CDR3 reads CASSVSGGASEQYF. Written as DNA, the CDR3 is TGTGCCAGCAGTGTGAGCGGGGGGGCTAGCGAGCAGTACTTC.

The gene calls are TRBV13 and TRBJ2-3, with 12 bases that match TRBD1. The CDR3 is 17 amino acids. V was clipped by 0 bases and J by 3 bases; unmatched bases: 4. Germline CDR1 and CDR2: PRHDT and FYEKMQ (reference sequence). CDR3 region: CASSLGGQGALTDTQYF. Written as DNA, the CDR3 is TGTGCCAGCAGCTTAGGGGGACAGGGGGCATTGACAGATACGCAGTATTTT.

J is TRBJ2-7 and V is TRBV28; D remains unclear. Germline CDR1 is MDHEN and CDR2 is SYDVKM. CDR3 length equals 14 residues. V lost 2 bases to trimming and J lost 1 base, with 9 bases between them. For the CDR3, the DNA is TGTGCCAGCAGTTTAAGCGCTGGATCCTACGAGCAGTACTTC. Protein: CASSLSAGSYEQYF.

The rearrangement links TRBV28 to TRBJ1-1; D may be TRBD1 (6 bases). The CDR3 covers 15 residues. Germline CDR1 and CDR2: MDHEN and SYDVKM. V lost 3 bases and J 4 bases, leaving 15 bases between the germline ends. DNA of the CDR3: TGTGCCAGCAGTTTTCTGCTAGGGGGTGGCACTGAAGCTTTCTTT. Protein product: CASSFLLGGGTEAFF.

This chain uses TRBV5-1 with TRBJ1-6, with 9 positions matching TRBD1. V trimming: 0 bases; J trimming: 7 bases; junction bases outside the gene matches: 2. The length of the CDR3 is 15 residues. Germline-derived CDR1 and CDR2 are SGHRS and YFSETQ. The CDR3 DNA reads TGCGCCAGCAGCTTGGACAGGGGGCGGAATTCACCCCTCCACTTT. It specifies CASSLDRGRNSPLHF.

In its sample, this clone ranks as medium-sized. The sample holds other DNA sequences that translate to the same CDR3. The chain links TRBV5-1 to TRBJ2-5; D may correspond to TRBD1 or TRBD2 (5 bases each). CDR3 length: 14 residues. Germline CDR1 reads SGHRS; CDR2 reads YFSETQ. V lost 3 bases and J lost 5, with 14 bases in between. CDR3 loop: CASSSGDLRETQYF. In DNA, the CDR3 is TGCGCCAGCAGCTCCGGGGACCTCAGGGAGACCCAGTACTTC.

The V and J genes are TRBV28 and TRBJ2-5; D remains unclear. Germline V CDR1 and CDR2: MDHEN, SYDVKM. Trimming removed 1 base at V and 3 bases at J, with 3 bases between. This CDR3 region has 12 residues. DNA for the CDR3: TGTGCCAGCAGTTTATTTAAAGAGACCCAGTACTTC. Amino acid sequence: CASSLFKETQYF.

The chain links TRBV10-3 to TRBJ2-7; 11 nucleotides align to TRBD1. There are 14 residues in the CDR3. Germline V gene lookup returns CDR1 ENHRY and CDR2 SYGVKD. V shed 6 bases, J shed 5 bases, and the junction held 6 bases outside the gene matches. DNA of the CDR3: TGTGCCATCAGGGGGACAGGGGGAGATCACGAGCAGTACTTC. It translates to CAIRGTGGDHEQYF.

V gene TRBV27 combines with J gene TRBJ1-5, with D perhaps matching TRBD1 (5 bases). Germline V lookup: CDR1 MNHEY, CDR2 SMNVEV (reference sequence). The CDR3 has 13 amino acids. Between the trimmed V and J ends, which lost 7 bases and 3 bases, there was a span of 10 bases. CDR3 coding DNA: TGTGCCAGCACCAGGGACGTCAATCAGCCCCAGCATTTT. Protein product: CASTRDVNQPQHF.

This clone showed up just a few times. The chain joins TRBV5-1 to TRBJ1-6; tentatively, D is TRBD1 (5 bases). Trimming left V 2 bases short and J 6 bases short, with 12 bases between. Germline lookup yields CDR1 SGHRS and CDR2 YFSETQ. The CDR3 consists of 15 residues. Here the CDR3 reads CASSLISGGNSPLHF. Written as DNA, the CDR3 is TGCGCCAGCAGCTTAATATCGGGGGGTAATTCACCCCTCCACTTT.

The chain carries TRBV20-1 and TRBJ2-3, with D unresolved. The CDR3 totals 11 residues. CDR1 is DFQATT, CDR2 SNEGSKA, per germline (reference sequence). The V gene lost 6 bases and the J gene lost 4 bases, with 8 bases spanning the gap. CDR3 in DNA: TGCAGTGCAAATTTTCCAGATACGCAGTATTTT. It specifies CSANFPDTQYF.

In this sample, this clone turned up a few times. The rearrangement links TRBV11-2 to TRBJ1-2; TRBD1 matches at 8 bases. After removal of 5 bases from V and 6 bases from J, the junction contained 11 bases not matched to a gene. CDR3 length: 15 residues. The germline gives CDR1 SGHAT, CDR2 FQNNGV. The CDR3 sequence is CASSPHTGGGDGYTF. CDR3 coding DNA: TGTGCCAGCAGCCCACATACAGGGGGAGGGGATGGCTACACCTTC.

The chain combines TRBV5-1 with TRBJ2-1, with 13 nucleotides matching TRBD2. V lost 0 bases to trimming and J lost 11 bases; unmatched junction nucleotides: 5. The germline gives CDR1 SGHRS, CDR2 YFSETQ. This CDR3 spans 15 amino acids. Written as DNA, the CDR3 is TGCGCCAGCAGCTTGGGACTAGCGGGGGGCTTCCAGCAGTTCTTC. This encodes CASSLGLAGGFQQFF.

Comments on this clone: This sample also contains other DNA sequences that code for the same CDR3. The chain recombines TRBV18 with TRBJ2-6; D is ambiguous. This CDR3 has 15 amino acids. With 4 bases removed from V and 0 bases from J, the gap between germline ends came to 7 bases. Germline V CDR1 and CDR2: KGHSH, LQKENI. The CDR3 DNA is TGTGCCAGCTCACGGGGTGCCTCTGGGGCCAACGTCCTGACTTTC. This gives the protein CASSRGASGANVLTF.

This chain links TRBV6-5 with TRBJ1-4; D is possibly TRBD1 (6 bases). Trimming left V 5 bases short and J 8 bases short, with 12 bases between. The CDR3 runs to 13 residues. Looked up from germline, CDR1 is MNHEY and CDR2 is SVGAGI. The CDR3 is CASSRGRGEKLFF. CDR3 DNA: TGTGCCAGCAGTCGGGGGCGCGGGGAAAAACTGTTTTTT.

For the CDR3, the DNA is TGTGCCAGCAGCTCCCCCCAGGGAGAATCACCCCTCCACTTT. Amino acids: CASSSPQGESPLHF. The rearrangement uses TRBV7-9 and TRBJ1-6; possibly TRBD1 for D (5 bases). V was clipped by 4 bases and J by 10 bases, with 14 bases between them. The CDR3 runs to 14 residues. CDR1 and CDR2 (germline): SEHNR, FQNEAQ (reference sequence).